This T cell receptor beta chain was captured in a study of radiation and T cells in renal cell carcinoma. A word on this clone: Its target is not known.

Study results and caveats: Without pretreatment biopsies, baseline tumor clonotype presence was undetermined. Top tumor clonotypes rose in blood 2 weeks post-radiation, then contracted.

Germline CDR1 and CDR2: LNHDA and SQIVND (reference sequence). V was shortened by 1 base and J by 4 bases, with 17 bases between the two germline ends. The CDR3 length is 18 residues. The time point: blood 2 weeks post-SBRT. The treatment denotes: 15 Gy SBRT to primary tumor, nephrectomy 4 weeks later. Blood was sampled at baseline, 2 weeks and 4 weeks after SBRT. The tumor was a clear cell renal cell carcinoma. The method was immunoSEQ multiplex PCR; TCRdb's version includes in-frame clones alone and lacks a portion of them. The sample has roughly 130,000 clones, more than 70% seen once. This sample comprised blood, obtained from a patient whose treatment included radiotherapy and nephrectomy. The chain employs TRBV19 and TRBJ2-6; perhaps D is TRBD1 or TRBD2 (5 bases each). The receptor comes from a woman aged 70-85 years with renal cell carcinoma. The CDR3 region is CASSIVGVGSLGANVLTF. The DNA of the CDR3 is TGTGCCAGTAGTATAGTGGGGGTCGGTTCACTGGGGGCCAACGTCCTGACTTTC.